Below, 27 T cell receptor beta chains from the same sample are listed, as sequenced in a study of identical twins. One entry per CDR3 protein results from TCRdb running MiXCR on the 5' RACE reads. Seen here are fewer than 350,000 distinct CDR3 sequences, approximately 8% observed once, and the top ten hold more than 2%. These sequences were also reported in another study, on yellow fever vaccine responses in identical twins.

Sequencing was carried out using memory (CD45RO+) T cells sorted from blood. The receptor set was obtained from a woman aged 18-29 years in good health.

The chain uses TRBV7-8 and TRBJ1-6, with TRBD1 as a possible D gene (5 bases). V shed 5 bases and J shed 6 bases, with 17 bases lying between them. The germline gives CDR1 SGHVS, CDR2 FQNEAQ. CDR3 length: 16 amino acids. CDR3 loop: CASSQRIQGSNSPLHF. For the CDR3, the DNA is TGTGCCAGCAGCCAACGAATCCAGGGTTCTAATTCACCCCTCCACTTT. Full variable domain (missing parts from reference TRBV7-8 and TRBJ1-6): GAGVSQSPRYKVAKRGQDVALRCDPISGHVSLFWYQQALGQGPEFLTYFQNEAQLDKSGLPSDRFFAERPEGSVSTLKIQRTQQEDSAVYLCASSQRIQGSNSPLHFGNGTRLTVT.

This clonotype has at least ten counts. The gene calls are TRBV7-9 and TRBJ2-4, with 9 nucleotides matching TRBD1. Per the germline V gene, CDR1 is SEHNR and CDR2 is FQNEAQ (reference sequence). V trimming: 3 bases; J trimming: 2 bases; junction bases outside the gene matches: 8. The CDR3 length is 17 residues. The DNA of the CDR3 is TGTGCCAGCAGCTTTCCGGACAGGGGAAGGACCAAAAACATTCAGTACTTC. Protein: CASSFPDRGRTKNIQYF.

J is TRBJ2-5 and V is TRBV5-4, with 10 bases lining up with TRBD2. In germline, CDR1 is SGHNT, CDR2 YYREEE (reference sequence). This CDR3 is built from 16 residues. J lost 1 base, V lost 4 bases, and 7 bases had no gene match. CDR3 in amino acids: CASSPKLAGTQETQYF. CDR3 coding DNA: TGTGCCAGCAGCCCCAAACTAGCGGGGACCCAAGAGACCCAGTACTTC.

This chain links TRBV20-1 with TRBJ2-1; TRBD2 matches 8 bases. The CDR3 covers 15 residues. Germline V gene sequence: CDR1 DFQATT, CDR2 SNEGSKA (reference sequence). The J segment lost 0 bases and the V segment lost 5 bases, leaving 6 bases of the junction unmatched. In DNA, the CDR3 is TGCAGTGCTCCGGGCGGGGGGAGCTCCTACAATGAGCAGTTCTTC. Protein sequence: CSAPGGGSSYNEQFF.

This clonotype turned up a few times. CDR3: CASSPGTSFTDTQYF. The CDR3, as DNA: TGTGCCAGCTCCCCAGGGACTAGTTTCACAGATACGCAGTATTTT. The J gene is TRBJ2-3, the V gene TRBV18; 8 bases align to TRBD2. The CDR3 covers 15 residues. The germline gives CDR1 KGHSH, CDR2 LQKENI. V was clipped by 6 bases and J by 2 bases; unmatched bases: 7. Looking up the rest from reference TRBV18 and TRBJ2-3 gives the full variable domain: NAGVMQNPRHLVRRRGQEARLRCSPMKGHSHVYWYRQLPEEGLKFMVYLQKENIIDESGMPKERFSAEFPKEGPSILRIQQVVRGDSAAYFCASSPGTSFTDTQYFGPGTRLTVL.

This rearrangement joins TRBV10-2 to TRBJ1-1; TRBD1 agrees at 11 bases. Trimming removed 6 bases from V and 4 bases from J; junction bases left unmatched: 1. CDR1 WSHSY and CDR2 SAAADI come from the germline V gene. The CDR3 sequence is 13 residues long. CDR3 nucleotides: TGCGCCAGCAGGGGGACAGGGGGCACTGAAGCTTTCTTT. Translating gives CASRGTGGTEAFF.

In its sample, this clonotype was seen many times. CDR3 coding DNA: TGTGCTAGTGGTTTCTGGGACAGGAATTTAGCCAAAAACATTCAGTACTTC. This gives the protein CASGFWDRNLAKNIQYF. This chain connects TRBV12-5 to TRBJ2-4; TRBD1 aligns across 8 bases. The CDR3 extends over 17 amino acids. J gave up 0 bases and V 3 bases, and 7 bases lay outside the gene matches. The germline V gene has CDR1 LGHNT and CDR2 FRNRAP. Looking up the rest from reference TRBV12-5 and TRBJ2-4 gives the full variable domain: DARVTQTPRHKVTEMGQEVTMRCQPILGHNTVFWYRQTMMQGLELLAYFRNRAPLDDSGMPKDRFSAEMPDATLATLKIQPSEPRDSAVYFCASGFWDRNLAKNIQYFGAGTRLSVL.

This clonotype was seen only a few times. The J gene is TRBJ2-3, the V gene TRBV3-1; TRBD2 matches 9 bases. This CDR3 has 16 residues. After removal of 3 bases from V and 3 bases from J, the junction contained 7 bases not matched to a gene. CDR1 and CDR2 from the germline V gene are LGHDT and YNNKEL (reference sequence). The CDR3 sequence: CASSQAGGPKTDTQYF. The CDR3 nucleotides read TGTGCCAGCAGCCAGGCGGGGGGGCCCAAAACAGATACGCAGTATTTT.

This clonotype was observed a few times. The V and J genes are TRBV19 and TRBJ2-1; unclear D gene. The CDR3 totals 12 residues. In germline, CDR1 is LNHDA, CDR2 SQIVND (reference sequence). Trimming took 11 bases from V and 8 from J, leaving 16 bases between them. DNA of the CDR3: TGTGCCGGTCGGGCGTCCGATCATGAGCAGTTCTTC. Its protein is CAGRASDHEQFF.

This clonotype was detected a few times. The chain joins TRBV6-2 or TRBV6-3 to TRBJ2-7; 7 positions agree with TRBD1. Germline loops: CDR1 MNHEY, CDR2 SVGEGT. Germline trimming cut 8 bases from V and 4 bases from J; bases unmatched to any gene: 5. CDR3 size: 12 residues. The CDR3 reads CASHRTGYEQYF. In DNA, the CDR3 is TGTGCCAGCCACCGGACAGGTTACGAGCAGTACTTC.

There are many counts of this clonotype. CDR3 nucleotides: TGTGCCAGCACTATGACTAGTTCAGGGGAGCTGTTTTTT. Translating gives CASTMTSSGELFF. This chain links TRBV12-3 or TRBV12-4 with TRBJ2-2; a weak D match, TRBD2 (6 bases). Trimming shortened V by 7 bases and J by 8 bases, and 14 bases separated the two germline ends. The length of the CDR3 is 13 residues.

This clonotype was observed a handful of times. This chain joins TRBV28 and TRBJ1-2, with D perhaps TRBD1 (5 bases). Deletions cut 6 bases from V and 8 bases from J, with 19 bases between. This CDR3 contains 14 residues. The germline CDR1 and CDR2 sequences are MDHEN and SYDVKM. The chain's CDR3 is CASRDILGQGGYTF. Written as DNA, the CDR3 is TGTGCCAGCAGGGACATCCTCGGCCAAGGGGGCTACACCTTC.

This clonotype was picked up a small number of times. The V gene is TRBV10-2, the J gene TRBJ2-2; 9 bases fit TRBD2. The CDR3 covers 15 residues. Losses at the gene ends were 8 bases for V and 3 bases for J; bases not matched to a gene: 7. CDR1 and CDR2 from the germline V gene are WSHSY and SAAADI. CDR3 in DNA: TGCGCCAGCTCCAAACTAGCGGGCGACACCGGGGAGCTGTTTTTT. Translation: CASSKLAGDTGELFF.

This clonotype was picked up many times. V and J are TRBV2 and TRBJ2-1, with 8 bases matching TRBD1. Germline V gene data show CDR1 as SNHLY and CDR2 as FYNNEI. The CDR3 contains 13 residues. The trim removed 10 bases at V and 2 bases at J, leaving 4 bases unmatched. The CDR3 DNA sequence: TGTGCCACCCACAGGGGGACCTACAATGAGCAGTTCTTC. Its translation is CATHRGTYNEQFF.

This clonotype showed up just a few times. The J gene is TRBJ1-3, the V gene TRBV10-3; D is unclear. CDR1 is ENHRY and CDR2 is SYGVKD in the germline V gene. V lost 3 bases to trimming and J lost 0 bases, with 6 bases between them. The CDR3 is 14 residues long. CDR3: CAISEWFSGNTIYF. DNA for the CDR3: TGTGCCATCAGTGAATGGTTCTCTGGAAACACCATATATTTT.

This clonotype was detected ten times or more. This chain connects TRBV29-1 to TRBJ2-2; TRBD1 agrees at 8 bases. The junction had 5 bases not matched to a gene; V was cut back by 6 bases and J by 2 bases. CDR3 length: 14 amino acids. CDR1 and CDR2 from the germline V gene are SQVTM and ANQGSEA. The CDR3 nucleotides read TGCAGCGTATCGGACAGGGTAAACACCGGGGAGCTGTTTTTT. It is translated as CSVSDRVNTGELFF.

Here the CDR3 DNA reads TGTGCCAGCAGTCGAGGACAGGCGCCTGGCGAGCAGTACGTC. As protein: CASSRGQAPGEQYV. This rearrangement joins TRBV28 to TRBJ2-7; 7 bases fit TRBD1. The junction had 10 bases not matched to a gene; V was cut back by 5 bases and J by 6 bases. CDR1 and CDR2 from the germline V gene are MDHEN and SYDVKM. This CDR3 comprises 14 residues.

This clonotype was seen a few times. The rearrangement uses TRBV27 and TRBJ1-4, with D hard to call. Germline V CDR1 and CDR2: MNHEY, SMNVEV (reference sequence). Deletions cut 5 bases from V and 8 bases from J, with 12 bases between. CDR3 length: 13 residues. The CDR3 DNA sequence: TGTGCCAGCAGTCCCTCCGGGAAGGAAAAACTGTTTTTT. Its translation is CASSPSGKEKLFF.

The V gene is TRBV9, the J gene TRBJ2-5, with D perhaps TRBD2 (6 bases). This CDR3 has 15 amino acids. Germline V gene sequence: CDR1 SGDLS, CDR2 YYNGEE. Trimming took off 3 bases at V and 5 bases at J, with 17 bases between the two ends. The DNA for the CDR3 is TGTGCCAGCAGCGCACACGCAGGTGGAGGGGAGACCCAGTACTTC. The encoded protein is CASSAHAGGGETQYF.

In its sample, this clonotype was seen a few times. The CDR3 DNA is TGTGCCAGCAGCGGCCAGGGGACTGGCGCTGAAGCTTTCTTT. Protein: CASSGQGTGAEAFF. V usage is TRBV5-4 and J usage is TRBJ1-1; a weak D match, TRBD1 (6 bases). Germline CDR1 reads SGHNT; CDR2 reads YYREEE (reference sequence). Trimming removed 4 bases from V and 6 bases from J, with 16 bases in between. The CDR3 is made up of 14 amino acids.

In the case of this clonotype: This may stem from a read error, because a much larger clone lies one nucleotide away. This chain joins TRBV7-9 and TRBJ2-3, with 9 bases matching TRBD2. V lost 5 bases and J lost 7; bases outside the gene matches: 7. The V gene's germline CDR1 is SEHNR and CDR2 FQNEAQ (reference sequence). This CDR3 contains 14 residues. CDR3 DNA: TGTGCCAGCAGCCTTAGCGGGAGCGTCCATACGCAGTATTTT. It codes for CASSLSGSVHTQYF. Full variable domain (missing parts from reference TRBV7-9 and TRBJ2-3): DTGVSQNPRHKITKRGQNVTFRCDPISEHNRLYWYRQTLGQGPEFLTYFQNEAQLEKSRLLSDRFSAERPKGSFSTLEIQRTEQGDSAMYLCASSLSGSVHTQYFGPGTRLTVL.

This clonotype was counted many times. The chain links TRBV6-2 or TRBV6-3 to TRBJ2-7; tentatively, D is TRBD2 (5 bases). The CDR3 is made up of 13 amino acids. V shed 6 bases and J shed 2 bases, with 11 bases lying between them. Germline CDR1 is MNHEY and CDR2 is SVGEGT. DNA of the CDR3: TGTGCCAGCAGACCGGGGATGGCCTACGAGCAGTACTTC. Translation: CASRPGMAYEQYF.

CDR3: CASSYPDNEQFF. In DNA, the CDR3 is TGTGCCAGCAGTTACCCTGACAATGAGCAGTTCTTC. V and J are TRBV6-2 or TRBV6-3 and TRBJ2-1; no reliable D call. The CDR3 is 12 amino acids. From germline, CDR1 is MNHEY and CDR2 SVGEGT. V was pared by 2 bases and J by 5 bases, with 4 bases between.

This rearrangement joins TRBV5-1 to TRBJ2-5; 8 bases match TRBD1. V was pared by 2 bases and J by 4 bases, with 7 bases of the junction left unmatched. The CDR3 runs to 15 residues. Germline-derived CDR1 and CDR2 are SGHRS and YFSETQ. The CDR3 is CASSLGQGGVETQYF. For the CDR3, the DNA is TGCGCCAGCAGCTTAGGACAGGGTGGGGTAGAGACCCAGTACTTC. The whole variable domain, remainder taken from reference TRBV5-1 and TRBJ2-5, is KAGVTQTPRYLIKTRGQQVTLSCSPISGHRSVSWYQQTPGQGLQFLFEYFSETQRNKGNFPGRFSGRQFSNSRSEMNVSTLELGDSALYLCASSLGQGGVETQYFGPGTRLLVL.

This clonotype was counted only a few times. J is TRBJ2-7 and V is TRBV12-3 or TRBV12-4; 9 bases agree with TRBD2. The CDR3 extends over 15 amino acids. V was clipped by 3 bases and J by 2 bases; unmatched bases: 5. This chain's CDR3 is CASSFGREGPYEQYF. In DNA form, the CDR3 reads TGTGCCAGCAGTTTCGGGCGGGAGGGCCCCTACGAGCAGTACTTC.

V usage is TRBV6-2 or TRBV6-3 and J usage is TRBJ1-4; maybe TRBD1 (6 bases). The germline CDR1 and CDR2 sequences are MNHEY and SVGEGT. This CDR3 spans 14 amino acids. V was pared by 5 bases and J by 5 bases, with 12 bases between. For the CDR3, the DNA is TGTGCCAGCAGTCAGGGGATGGAGAATGAAAAACTGTTTTTT. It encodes CASSQGMENEKLFF.

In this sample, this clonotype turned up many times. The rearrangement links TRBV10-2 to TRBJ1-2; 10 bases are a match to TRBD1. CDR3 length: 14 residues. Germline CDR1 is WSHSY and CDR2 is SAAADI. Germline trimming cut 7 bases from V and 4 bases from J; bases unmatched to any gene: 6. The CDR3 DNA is TGCGCCAGCATTGGACAGGGGGAGGGCTATGGCTACACCTTC. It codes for CASIGQGEGYGYTF.